A single sample gave rise to the 5 T cell receptor beta chains below, sequenced in a study of control samples from healthy donors and cancer patients. Profiled with immunoSEQ multiplex PCR; TCRdb holds only in-frame clones, not every one. The data hold approximately 170,000 clones, with 90% to 95% observed a single time. Input material: blood. The receptor set was obtained from a woman aged 30 to 39 in good health.

This clone was observed a single time. The V call is TRBV9, the J call TRBJ2-2, with a possible D match to TRBD2 (5 bases). The CDR3 contains 15 residues. Per germline, CDR1 SGDLS and CDR2 YYNGEE. V was cut by 4 bases and J by 1 base, with 11 bases left in between. The CDR3 region is CASSNSARNTGELFF. Here the CDR3 DNA reads TGTGCCAGCAGCAATAGCGCCAGGAACACCGGGGAGCTGTTTTTT.

The rearrangement links TRBV11-1 to TRBJ1-1; the D gene is possibly TRBD1 (6 bases). The CDR3 runs to 13 residues. CDR1 is SGHAT and CDR2 is FQDESV in the germline V gene (reference sequence). The V gene lost 5 bases and the J gene lost 5 bases, with 12 bases spanning the gap. The CDR3 nucleotides read TGTGCCAGCAGCCAGGACAGTGTAACTGAAGCTTTCTTT. Its protein product is CASSQDSVTEAFF.

This clone was observed once. The chain combines TRBV7-9 with TRBJ1-2; a weak D match, TRBD1 (6 bases). V shed 1 base and J shed 4 bases, with 19 bases lying between them. The germline V gene encodes CDR1 SEHNR and CDR2 FQNEAQ (reference sequence). The CDR3 length is 17 residues. CDR3 amino acids: CASSLEGDRFMAYGYTF. The CDR3, as DNA: TGTGCCAGCAGCTTAGAGGGCGACAGGTTTATGGCCTATGGCTACACCTTC.

The chain has TRBV12-5 and TRBJ2-7; 7 bases fit TRBD2. The trim removed 6 bases at V and 3 bases at J, leaving 14 bases unmatched. Germline V gene sequence: CDR1 LGHNT, CDR2 FRNRAP. The CDR3 has 16 amino acids. The CDR3 coding sequence is TGTGCTAGTGGCCGGGGGGTTCTGGAGGAGAACTACGAGCAGTACTTC. It encodes CASGRGVLEENYEQYF.

The CDR3 bases are TGTGCCAGCAATTCCGGGACTAGCGTATACAATGAGCAGTTCTTC. Amino acid sequence: CASNSGTSVYNEQFF. The chain has TRBV27 and TRBJ2-1; 10 bases align to TRBD2. CDR3 size: 15 residues. The V gene's germline CDR1 is MNHEY and CDR2 SMNVEV (reference sequence). J lost 4 bases, V lost 7 bases, and 7 bases had no gene match.